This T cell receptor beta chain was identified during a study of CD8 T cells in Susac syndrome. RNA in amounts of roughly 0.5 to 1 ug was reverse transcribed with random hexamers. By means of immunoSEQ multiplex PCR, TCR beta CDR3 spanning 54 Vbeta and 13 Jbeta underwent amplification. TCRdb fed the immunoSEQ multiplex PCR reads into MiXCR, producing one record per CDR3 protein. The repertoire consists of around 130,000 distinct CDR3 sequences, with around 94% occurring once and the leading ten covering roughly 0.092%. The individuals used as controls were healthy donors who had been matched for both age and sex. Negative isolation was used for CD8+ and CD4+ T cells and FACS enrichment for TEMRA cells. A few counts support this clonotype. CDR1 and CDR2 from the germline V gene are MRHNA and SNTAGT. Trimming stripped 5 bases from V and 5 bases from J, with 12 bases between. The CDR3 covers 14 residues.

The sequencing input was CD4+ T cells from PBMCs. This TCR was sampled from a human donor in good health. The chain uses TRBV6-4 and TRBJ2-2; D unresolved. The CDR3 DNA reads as TGTGCCAGCAGTCCCCGCCAAGAAACCGGGGAGCTGTTTTTT. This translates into CASSPRQETGELFF.